These T cell receptor beta chains were read from a single sample in a study of beta chain features in type 1 diabetes. Sequenced by immunoSEQ multiplex PCR; TCRdb stores in-frame clones only, minus some. The repertoire holds 130,000 or so clones, with about 10% as singletons. The sample taken for sequencing was central memory CD4+ T cells from blood. These receptors all come from a young man in good health. Each CDR3 is given with its conserved first and last residue. The D gene is left open where the match is weak. A clone size is listed for some rows: how often the clone was seen (once, few, many), or a class if it is expanded.

v_gene: TRBV27
d_gene: TRBD1
abundance: NA
j_gene: TRBJ2-7
CDR3aa: CASSWDRRREQYF
CDR3nt: TGTGCCAGCAGTTGGGACAGGCGCCGCGAGCAGTACTTC

v_gene: TRBV2
d_gene: TRBD1
abundance: few
j_gene: TRBJ1-6
CDR3aa: CASSEQGAYSPLHF
CDR3nt: TGTGCCAGCAGTGAACAGGGGGCGTATTCACCCCTCCACTTT

v_gene: TRBV7-8
d_gene: TRBD2
abundance: few
j_gene: TRBJ2-2
CDR3aa: CASSLGTSTGELFF
CDR3nt: TGTGCCAGCAGCTTAGGGACTAGCACCGGGGAGCTGTTTTTT

v_gene: TRBV25-1
d_gene: TRBD2
abundance: NA
j_gene: TRBJ2-1
CDR3aa: CASSGLAAFGSEQFF
CDR3nt: TGTGCCAGCAGCGGACTAGCAGCTTTTGGGTCGGAGCAGTTCTTC

v_gene: TRBV14
d_gene: TRBD1
abundance: few
j_gene: TRBJ2-4
CDR3aa: CASSPRGLAIQYF
CDR3nt: TGTGCCAGCAGCCCCAGGGGGTTGGCCATTCAGTACTTC

v_gene: TRBV10-3
d_gene: TRBD2
abundance: NA
j_gene: TRBJ2-3
CDR3aa: CAISDPQRGAIDTQYF
CDR3nt: TGTGCCATCAGTGATCCTCAGCGGGGGGCTATAGATACGCAGTATTTT

v_gene: TRBV29-1
d_gene: TRBD2
abundance: NA
j_gene: TRBJ2-3
CDR3aa: CSVAQAGGSTDTQYF
CDR3nt: TGCAGCGTTGCCCAAGCGGGGGGCAGCACAGATACGCAGTATTTT

v_gene: TRBV5-1
d_gene: TRBD2
abundance: few
j_gene: TRBJ2-1
CDR3aa: CASSLAGGIGNEQFF
CDR3nt: TGCGCCAGCTCATTAGCGGGGGGGATAGGCAATGAGCAGTTCTTC

v_gene: TRBV19
d_gene: NA
abundance: few
j_gene: TRBJ2-7
CDR3aa: CASSPTASYEQYF
CDR3nt: TGTGCCAGTAGTCCGACAGCCTCCTACGAGCAGTACTTC

v_gene: TRBV5-8
d_gene: NA
abundance: few
j_gene: TRBJ1-4
CDR3aa: CASSSNDRFNEKLFF
CDR3nt: TGTGCCAGCAGCTCAAATGACAGATTTAATGAAAAACTGTTTTTT